This paragraph reports one T cell receptor beta chain. Its antigen is as yet unknown. The data were obtained in a study of tumor-infiltrating lymphocytes in localized non-small cell lung cancer. Study-level results: No link was found between tumor T-cell fraction and recurrence-free survival.

This table comes from immunoSEQ multiplex PCR, and its TCRdb copy is limited to in-frame clones, with some not included. In the table there are under 15,000 clones, about nine tenths of which are singletons. The ends were cut back, 4 bases at V and 4 bases at J, with 17 bases in the middle. Per germline, CDR1 SGHRS and CDR2 YFSETQ. CDR3 length: 15 amino acids. Input material: lung tumor tissue. V and J are TRBV5-1 and TRBJ2-5, with TRBD1 as a possible D gene (8 bases). The origin of this receptor is a human donor with non-small cell lung cancer. The DNA of the CDR3 is TGCGCCAGCAGCGTCGGGAGGACAGGGAGAGAGACCCAGTACTTC. This encodes CASSVGRTGRETQYF.